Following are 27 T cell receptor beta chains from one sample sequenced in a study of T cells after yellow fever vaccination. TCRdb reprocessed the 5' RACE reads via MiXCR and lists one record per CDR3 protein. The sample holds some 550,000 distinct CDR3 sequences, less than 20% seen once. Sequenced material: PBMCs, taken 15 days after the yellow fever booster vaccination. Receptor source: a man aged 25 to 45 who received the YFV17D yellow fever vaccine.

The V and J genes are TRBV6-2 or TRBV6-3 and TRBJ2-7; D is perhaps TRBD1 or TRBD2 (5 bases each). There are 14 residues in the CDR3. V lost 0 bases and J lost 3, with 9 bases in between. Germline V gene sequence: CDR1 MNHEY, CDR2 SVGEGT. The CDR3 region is CASSYSGTNYEQYF. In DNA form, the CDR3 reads TGTGCCAGCAGTTACTCCGGGACGAACTACGAGCAGTACTTC.

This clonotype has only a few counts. CDR3 loop: CASSTDRTRGSEQYF. DNA of the CDR3: TGTGCCAGCTCAACTGACAGGACCCGGGGATCCGAGCAGTACTTC. The chain has TRBV18 and TRBJ2-7; tentatively, D is TRBD1 (6 bases). Trimming took 5 bases from V and 6 from J, leaving 20 bases between them. The CDR3 is 15 residues long. Looked up from germline, CDR1 is KGHSH and CDR2 is LQKENI. The full variable domain, in which reference TRBV18 and TRBJ2-7 provide the parts outside the CDR3, is NAGVMQNPRHLVRRRGQEARLRCSPMKGHSHVYWYRQLPEEGLKFMVYLQKENIIDESGMPKERFSAEFPKEGPSILRIQQVVRGDSAAYFCASSTDRTRGSEQYFGPGTRLTVT.

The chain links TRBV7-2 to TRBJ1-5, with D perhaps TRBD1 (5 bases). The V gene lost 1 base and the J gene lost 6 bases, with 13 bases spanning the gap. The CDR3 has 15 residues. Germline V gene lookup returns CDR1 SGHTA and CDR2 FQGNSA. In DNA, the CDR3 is TGTGCCAGCAGCTTAGACTGGGGGAGTGGTCAGCCCCAGCATTTT. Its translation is CASSLDWGSGQPQHF.

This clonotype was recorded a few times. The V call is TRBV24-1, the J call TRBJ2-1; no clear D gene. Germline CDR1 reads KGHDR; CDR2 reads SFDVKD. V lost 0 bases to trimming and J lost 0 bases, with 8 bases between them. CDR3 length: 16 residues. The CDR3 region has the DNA TGTGCCACCAGTGATTTGACGGCGGACTCCTACAATGAGCAGTTCTTC. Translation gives CATSDLTADSYNEQFF.

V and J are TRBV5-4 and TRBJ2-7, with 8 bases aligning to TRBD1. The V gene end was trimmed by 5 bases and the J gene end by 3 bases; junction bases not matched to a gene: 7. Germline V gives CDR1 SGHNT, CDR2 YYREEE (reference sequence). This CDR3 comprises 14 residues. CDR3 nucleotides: TGTGCCAGCAGTTTCGGACAGGGCGGCTACGAGCAGTACTTC. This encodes CASSFGQGGYEQYF.

The DNA of the CDR3 is TGTGCCAGCAAGGGACAGGGGGGCCCCTATGGCTACACCTTC. Protein sequence: CASKGQGGPYGYTF. The chain couples TRBV28 to TRBJ1-2; 11 bases line up with TRBD1. CDR1 MDHEN and CDR2 SYDVKM come from the germline V gene. This CDR3 contains 14 residues. V shed 7 bases and J 4 bases; nucleotides not matched to a gene: 5.

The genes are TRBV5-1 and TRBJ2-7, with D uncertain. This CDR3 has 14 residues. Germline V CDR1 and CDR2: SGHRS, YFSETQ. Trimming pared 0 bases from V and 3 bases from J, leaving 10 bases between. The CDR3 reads CASSLGDQVYEQYF. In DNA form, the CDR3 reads TGCGCCAGCAGCTTGGGGGATCAGGTCTACGAGCAGTACTTC.

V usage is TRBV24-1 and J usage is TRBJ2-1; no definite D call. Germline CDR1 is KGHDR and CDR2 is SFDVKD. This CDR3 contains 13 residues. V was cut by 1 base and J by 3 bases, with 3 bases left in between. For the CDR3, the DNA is TGTGCCACCAGTGATTTCAACTACAATGAGCAGTTCTTC. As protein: CATSDFNYNEQFF.

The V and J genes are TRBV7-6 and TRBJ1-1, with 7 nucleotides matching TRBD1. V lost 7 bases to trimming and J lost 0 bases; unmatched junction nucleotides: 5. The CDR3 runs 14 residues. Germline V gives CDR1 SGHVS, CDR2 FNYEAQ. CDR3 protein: CASTLDRVNTEAFF. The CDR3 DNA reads TGTGCCAGCACCCTTGACAGGGTGAACACTGAAGCTTTCTTT.

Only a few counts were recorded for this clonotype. The CDR3 is CASRSQGEAFF. The CDR3 DNA reads TGTGCCAGCAGGTCCCAGGGTGAAGCTTTCTTT. The genes are TRBV12-3 or TRBV12-4 and TRBJ1-1, with D possibly matching TRBD1 (5 bases). V dropped 6 bases and J dropped 7 bases, with 9 bases sitting between them. CDR3 length equals 11 residues.

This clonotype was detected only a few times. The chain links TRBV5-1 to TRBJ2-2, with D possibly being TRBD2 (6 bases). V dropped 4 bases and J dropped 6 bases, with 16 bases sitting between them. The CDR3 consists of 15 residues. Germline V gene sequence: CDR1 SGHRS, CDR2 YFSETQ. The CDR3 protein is CASSPSEGRPGELFF. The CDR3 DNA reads TGCGCCAGCAGCCCCTCGGAGGGCCGCCCCGGGGAGCTGTTTTTT.

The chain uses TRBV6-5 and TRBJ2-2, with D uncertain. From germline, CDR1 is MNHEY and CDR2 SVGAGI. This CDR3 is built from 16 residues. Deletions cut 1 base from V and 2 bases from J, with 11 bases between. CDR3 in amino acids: CASSYLLPGNTGELFF. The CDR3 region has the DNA TGTGCCAGCAGTTACTTGCTGCCTGGAAACACCGGGGAGCTGTTTTTT.

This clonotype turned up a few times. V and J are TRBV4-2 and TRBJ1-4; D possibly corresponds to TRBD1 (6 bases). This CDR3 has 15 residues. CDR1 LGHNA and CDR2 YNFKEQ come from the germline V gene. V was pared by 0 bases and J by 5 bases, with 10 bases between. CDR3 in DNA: TGTGCCAGCAGCCAAGAGGGCCAGGGGAATGAAAAACTGTTTTTT. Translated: CASSQEGQGNEKLFF.

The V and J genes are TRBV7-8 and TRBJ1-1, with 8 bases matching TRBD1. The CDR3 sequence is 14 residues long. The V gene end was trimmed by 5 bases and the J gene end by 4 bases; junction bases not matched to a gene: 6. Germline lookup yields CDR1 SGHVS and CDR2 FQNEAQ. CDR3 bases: TGTGCCAGCAGCGGGCAGGGGGCGCTCACTGAAGCTTTCTTT. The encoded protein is CASSGQGALTEAFF.

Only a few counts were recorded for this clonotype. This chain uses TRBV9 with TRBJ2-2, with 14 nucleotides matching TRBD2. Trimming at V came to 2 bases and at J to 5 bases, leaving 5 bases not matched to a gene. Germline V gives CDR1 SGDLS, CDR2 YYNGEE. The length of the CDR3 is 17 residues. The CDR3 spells CASSVGLAGAGTGELFF. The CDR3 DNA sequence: TGTGCCAGCAGCGTGGGACTAGCGGGAGCAGGTACCGGGGAGCTGTTTTTT.

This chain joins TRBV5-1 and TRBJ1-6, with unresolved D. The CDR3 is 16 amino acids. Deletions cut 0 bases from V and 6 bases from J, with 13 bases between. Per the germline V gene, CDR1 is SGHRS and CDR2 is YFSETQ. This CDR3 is CASSLAAGVFNSPLHF. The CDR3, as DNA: TGCGCCAGCAGCTTGGCGGCAGGAGTCTTTAATTCACCCCTCCACTTT.

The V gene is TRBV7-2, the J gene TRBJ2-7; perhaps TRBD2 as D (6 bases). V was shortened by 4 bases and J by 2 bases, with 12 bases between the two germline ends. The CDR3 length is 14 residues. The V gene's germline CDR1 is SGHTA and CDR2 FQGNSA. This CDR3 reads CASSYRGGPYEQYF. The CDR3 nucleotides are TGTGCCAGCAGCTACAGAGGAGGGCCCTACGAGCAGTACTTC. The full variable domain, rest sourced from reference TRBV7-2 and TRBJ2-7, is GAGVSQSPSNKVTEKGKDVELRCDPISGHTALYWYRQSLGQGLEFLIYFQGNSAPDKSGLPSDRFSAERTGGSVSTLTIQRTQQEDSAVYLCASSYRGGPYEQYFGPGTRLTVT.

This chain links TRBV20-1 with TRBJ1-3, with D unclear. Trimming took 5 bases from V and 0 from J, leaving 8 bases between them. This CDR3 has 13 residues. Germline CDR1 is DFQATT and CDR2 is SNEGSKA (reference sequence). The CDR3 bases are TGCAGTGCTCCAGTGATCTCTGGAAACACCATATATTTT. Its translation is CSAPVISGNTIYF.

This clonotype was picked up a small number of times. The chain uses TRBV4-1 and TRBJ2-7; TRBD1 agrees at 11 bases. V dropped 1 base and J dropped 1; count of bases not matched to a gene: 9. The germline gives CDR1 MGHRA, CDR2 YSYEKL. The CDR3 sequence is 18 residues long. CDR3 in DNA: TGCGCCAGCAGCCAAGGTCCGCCAGGGACAGGGGGGTCCTACGAGCAGTACTTC. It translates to CASSQGPPGTGGSYEQYF.

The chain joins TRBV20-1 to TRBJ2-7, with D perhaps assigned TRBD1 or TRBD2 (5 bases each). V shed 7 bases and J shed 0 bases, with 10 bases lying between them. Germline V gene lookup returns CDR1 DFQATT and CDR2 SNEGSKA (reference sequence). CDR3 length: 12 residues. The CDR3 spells CSVRGSSYEQYF. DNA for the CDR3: TGCAGTGTCCGGGGCTCCTCCTACGAGCAGTACTTC.

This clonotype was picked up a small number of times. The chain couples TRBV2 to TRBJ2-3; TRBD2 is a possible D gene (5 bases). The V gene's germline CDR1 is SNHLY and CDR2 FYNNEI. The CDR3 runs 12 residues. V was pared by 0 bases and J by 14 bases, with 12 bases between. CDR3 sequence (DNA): TGTGCCAGCAGTGAAGCGCTAGGGAGTGGGTATTTT. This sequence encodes CASSEALGSGYF.

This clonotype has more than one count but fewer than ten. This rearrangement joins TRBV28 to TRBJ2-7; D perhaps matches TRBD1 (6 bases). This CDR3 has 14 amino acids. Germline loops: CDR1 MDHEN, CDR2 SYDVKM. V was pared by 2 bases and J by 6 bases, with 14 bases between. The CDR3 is CASSLGTPFREQYF. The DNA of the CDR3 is TGTGCCAGCAGTTTAGGGACACCTTTCCGCGAGCAGTACTTC.

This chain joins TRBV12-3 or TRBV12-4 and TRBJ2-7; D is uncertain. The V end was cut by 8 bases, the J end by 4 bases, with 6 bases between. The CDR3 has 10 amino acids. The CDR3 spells CASDVYEQYF. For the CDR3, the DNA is TGTGCCAGCGATGTTTACGAGCAGTACTTC.

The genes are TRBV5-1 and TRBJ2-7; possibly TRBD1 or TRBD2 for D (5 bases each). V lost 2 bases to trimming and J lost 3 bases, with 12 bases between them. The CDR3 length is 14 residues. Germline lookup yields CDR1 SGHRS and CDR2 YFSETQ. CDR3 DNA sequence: TGCGCCAGCAGCTTAGCCGGGACCAACTACGAGCAGTACTTC. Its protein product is CASSLAGTNYEQYF. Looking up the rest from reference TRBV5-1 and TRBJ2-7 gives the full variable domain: KAGVTQTPRYLIKTRGQQVTLSCSPISGHRSVSWYQQTPGQGLQFLFEYFSETQRNKGNFPGRFSGRQFSNSRSEMNVSTLELGDSALYLCASSLAGTNYEQYFGPGTRLTVT.

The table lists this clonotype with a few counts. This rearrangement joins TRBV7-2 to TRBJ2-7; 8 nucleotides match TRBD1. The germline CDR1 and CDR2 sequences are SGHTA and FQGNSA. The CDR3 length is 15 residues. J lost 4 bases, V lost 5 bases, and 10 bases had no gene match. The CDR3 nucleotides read TGTGCCAGCAGCCCCGGACAGGGAGATCTGTACGAGCAGTACTTC. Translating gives CASSPGQGDLYEQYF. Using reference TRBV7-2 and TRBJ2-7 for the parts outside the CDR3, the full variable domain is GAGVSQSPSNKVTEKGKDVELRCDPISGHTALYWYRQSLGQGLEFLIYFQGNSAPDKSGLPSDRFSAERTGGSVSTLTIQRTQQEDSAVYLCASSPGQGDLYEQYFGPGTRLTVT.

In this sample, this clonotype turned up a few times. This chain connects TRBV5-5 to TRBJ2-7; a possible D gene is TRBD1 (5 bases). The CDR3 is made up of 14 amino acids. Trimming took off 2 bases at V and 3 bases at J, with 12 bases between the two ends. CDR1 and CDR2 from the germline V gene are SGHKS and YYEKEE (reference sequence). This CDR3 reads CASSFSGARYEQYF. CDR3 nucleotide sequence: TGTGCCAGCAGCTTCTCTGGGGCCCGCTACGAGCAGTACTTC.

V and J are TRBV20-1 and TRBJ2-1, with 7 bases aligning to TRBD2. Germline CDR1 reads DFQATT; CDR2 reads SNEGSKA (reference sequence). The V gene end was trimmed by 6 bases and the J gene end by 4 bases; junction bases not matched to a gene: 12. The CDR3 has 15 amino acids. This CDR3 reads CSAPPGGSGYNEQFF. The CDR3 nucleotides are TGCAGTGCGCCCCCCGGCGGGAGCGGTTACAATGAGCAGTTCTTC.